These T cell receptor beta chains were read from a single sample in a study of regulatory T cells in long-lasting Graves disease. Via MiXCR, TCRdb re-called the multiplex PCR reads, giving one row per CDR3 protein. The profile shows 300,000 to 400,000 distinct CDR3 sequences, about a sixth of them singletons. The source was peripheral blood mononuclear cells (PBMCs), collected at new diagnosis, from a patient treated with antithyroid drugs. These receptors came from a female donor with Graves disease. CDR3s include the opening cysteine and the closing phenylalanine or tryptophan. A D gene is named only where the DNA matches it firmly. The listing skips clone size in some rows; elsewhere it reads once, few, many or a size class.

V: TRBV5-1; D: -; size: -; J: TRBJ1-1; CDR3: CASSLAYRVDEAFF; DNA: TGCGCCAGCAGCTTGGCGTACAGGGTAGATGAAGCTTTCTTT
V: TRBV12-3/TRBV12-4; D: -; size: many; J: TRBJ2-3; CDR3: CASSPYWGDGTDTQYF; DNA: TGTGCCAGCAGTCCCTATTGGGGGGACGGCACAGATACGCAGTATTTT
V: TRBV5-1; D: -; size: many; J: TRBJ1-2; CDR3: CASSWHFTRYRGGYTF; DNA: TGCGCCAGCAGCTGGCATTTCACACGATATCGAGGCGGCTACACCTTC
V: TRBV5-1; D: -; size: -; J: TRBJ2-1; CDR3: CASSLGDFYNEQFF; DNA: TGCGCCAGCAGCTTGGGAGACTTTTACAATGAGCAGTTCTTC
V: TRBV7-2; D: TRBD2; size: many; J: TRBJ2-7; CDR3: CASSRTSAAYEQYF; DNA: TGTGCCAGCAGCCGGACTAGCGCAGCCTACGAGCAGTACTTC
V: TRBV10-3; D: -; size: many; J: TRBJ2-7; CDR3: CAISESPPAVSYEQYF; DNA: TGTGCCATCAGTGAGTCCCCCCCCGCCGTGAGCTACGAGCAGTACTTC
V: TRBV6-1; D: -; size: -; J: TRBJ2-1; CDR3: CASSPTRNFNEQFF; DNA: TGTGCCAGCAGCCCCACGCGCAATTTCAATGAGCAGTTCTTC
V: TRBV9; D: TRBD2; size: -; J: TRBJ2-1; CDR3: CASSAHSGSRNEQFF; DNA: TGTGCCAGCAGCGCGCATAGCGGGAGTCGTAATGAGCAGTTCTTC
V: TRBV20-1; D: -; size: many; J: TRBJ2-7; CDR3: CRARGAYEQYF; DNA: TGCAGGGCCAGGGGGGCGTACGAGCAGTACTTC
V: TRBV6-1; D: TRBD1; size: many; J: TRBJ2-2; CDR3: CASRRDRGGTGELFF; DNA: TGTGCCAGCAGGCGAGACAGGGGAGGTACCGGGGAGCTGTTTTTT
V: TRBV7-8; D: -; size: many; J: TRBJ1-5; CDR3: CASSQNGQTYQPQHF; DNA: TGTGCCAGCAGCCAAAATGGACAGACCTATCAGCCCCAGCATTTT
V: TRBV18; D: -; size: few; J: TRBJ2-1; CDR3: CASSPRGLTNEQFF; DNA: TGTGCCAGCTCACCACGTGGTTTGACCAATGAGCAGTTCTTC
V: TRBV9; D: TRBD1; size: many; J: TRBJ1-1; CDR3: CASSVLGQGNTKAFF; DNA: TGTGCCAGCAGCGTCCTGGGACAGGGTAACACTAAAGCTTTCTTT
V: TRBV29-1; D: -; size: few; J: TRBJ2-7; CDR3: CSVEDSSVYEQYF; DNA: TGCAGCGTTGAAGATTCGTCAGTTTACGAGCAGTACTTC
V: TRBV24-1; D: TRBD2; size: many; J: TRBJ2-1; CDR3: CATSATATVTSGRIHEQFF; DNA: TGTGCCACCAGTGCGACGGCGACCGTAACTAGCGGGAGAATCCATGAGCAGTTCTTC
V: TRBV6-1; D: -; size: -; J: TRBJ1-1; CDR3: CASSVRQFEAFF; DNA: TGTGCCAGCAGTGTACGACAGTTTGAAGCTTTCTTT
V: TRBV5-1; D: TRBD2; size: many; J: TRBJ2-3; CDR3: CASSAGSGGPHDTQYF; DNA: TGCGCCAGCAGCGCGGGTAGCGGGGGGCCCCACGATACGCAGTATTTT
V: TRBV4-3; D: -; size: many; J: TRBJ2-3; CDR3: CASSQDLPFAPGDTQYF; DNA: TGCGCCAGCAGCCAAGATCTACCTTTTGCCCCTGGGGATACGCAGTATTTT
V: TRBV29-1; D: TRBD1; size: many; J: TRBJ1-2; CDR3: CSVWTGLYGYTF; DNA: TGCAGCGTCTGGACAGGGCTCTATGGCTACACCTTC
V: TRBV5-1; D: TRBD1; size: few; J: TRBJ2-5; CDR3: CASSFNTIPDRGLETQYF; DNA: TGCGCCAGCAGCTTCAACACAATTCCGGACAGGGGGCTTGAGACCCAGTACTTC
V: TRBV19; D: -; size: -; J: TRBJ1-4; CDR3: CASSAMDSSNEKLFF; DNA: TGTGCCAGTAGTGCAATGGACAGTTCTAATGAAAAACTGTTTTTT
V: TRBV6-1; D: -; size: -; J: TRBJ2-3; CDR3: CASRDRSTDTQYF; DNA: TGTGCCAGCAGGGATCGTAGCACAGATACGCAGTATTTT
V: TRBV4-1; D: -; size: few; J: TRBJ1-1; CDR3: CASSHSWNLNTEAFF; DNA: TGCGCCAGCAGCCACTCCTGGAACTTGAACACTGAAGCTTTCTTT
V: TRBV29-1; D: -; size: -; J: TRBJ1-2; CDR3: CSVESGKGGYTF; DNA: TGCAGCGTTGAAAGCGGAAAGGGCGGCTACACCTTC
V: TRBV5-1; D: -; size: many; J: TRBJ1-1; CDR3: CASSLEGSLNTEAFF; DNA: TGTGCCAGCAGCTTAGAGGGCAGCCTGAACACTGAAGCTTTCTTT
V: TRBV6-1; D: TRBD2; size: -; J: TRBJ2-7; CDR3: CASSLPREGSIGPSYEQYF; DNA: TGTGCCAGCAGTCTTCCTCGGGAGGGCTCCATAGGGCCTTCCTACGAGCAGTACTTC
V: TRBV27; D: -; size: -; J: TRBJ2-5; CDR3: CASSYGRELKEIQYF; DNA: TGTGCCAGCAGTTATGGCAGGGAGCTCAAGGAGATCCAGTACTTC
V: TRBV2; D: -; size: -; J: TRBJ2-1; CDR3: CASRNWGQGSYNEQFF; DNA: TGTGCCAGCAGGAACTGGGGGCAGGGCTCCTACAATGAGCAGTTCTTC
V: TRBV7-9; D: -; size: -; J: TRBJ1-4; CDR3: CASSLYPTGGRANEKLFF; DNA: TGTGCCAGCAGCTTATACCCGACGGGCGGCCGGGCTAATGAAAAACTGTTTTTT
V: TRBV24-1; D: -; size: many; J: TRBJ2-7; CDR3: CASTWAGSFYEQYF; DNA: TGTGCCAGCACTTGGGCAGGGTCTTTTTACGAGCAGTACTTC
V: TRBV7-2; D: -; size: -; J: TRBJ2-5; CDR3: CASSPRARDQYF; DNA: TGTGCCAGCAGCCCCCGGGCGAGGGACCAGTACTTC
V: TRBV28; D: TRBD1; size: many; J: TRBJ2-3; CDR3: CASSLGRTGGYF; DNA: TGTGCCAGCAGTTTGGGCCGGACAGGGGGCTACTTT
V: TRBV6-2/TRBV6-3; D: TRBD2; size: -; J: TRBJ2-7; CDR3: CAISDPGGGRTYEQYF; DNA: TGTGCCATCAGTGACCCCGGGGGGGGACGCACCTACGAGCAGTACTTC
V: TRBV12-3/TRBV12-4; D: TRBD1; size: many; J: TRBJ2-2; CDR3: CASSSHRGRGTGELFF; DNA: TGTGCCAGCAGTTCTCACAGGGGGCGCGGCACCGGGGAGCTGTTTTTT
V: TRBV4-1; D: TRBD1; size: -; J: TRBJ2-7; CDR3: CASSLTGTGVIPQYF; DNA: TGCGCCAGCAGCCTCACCGGGACAGGCGTAATTCCGCAGTACTTC
V: TRBV2; D: TRBD2; size: once; J: TRBJ2-7; CDR3: CASMERESGSYEQYF; DNA: TGTGCCAGCATGGAGCGGGAGTCAGGGTCCTACGAGCAGTACTTC
V: TRBV6-1; D: TRBD1; size: -; J: TRBJ1-2; CDR3: CASNRDSYTNYGYTF; DNA: TGTGCCAGCAACCGGGACAGCTATACCAACTATGGCTACACCTTC
V: TRBV6-2/TRBV6-3; D: TRBD1; size: -; J: TRBJ1-5; CDR3: CASRPTGGGGNQPQHF; DNA: TGTGCCAGCAGACCAACAGGGGGCGGAGGCAATCAGCCCCAGCATTTT
V: TRBV14; D: -; size: once; J: TRBJ2-6; CDR3: CASSPRQVSGADVLTF; DNA: TGTGCCAGCAGCCCAAGACAGGTATCTGGGGCCGACGTCCTGACTTTC